These 27 T cell receptor beta chains were sequenced from one sample in a study of human T cells and chemical hapten exposure (dated by TCRdb to the early 2020s). The method was RACE. The reads were generated on a NextSeq 500. TCRdb trimmed the raw reads at Q25, called clones with MiXCR and kept productive beta chains. One record per CDR3 amino acid sequence lists the most common genes and DNA. Here the sample has about 250,000 distinct CDR3 sequences; 7.7% occur a single time. The top ten hold around 1.2% of the sample. The time point label corresponds to: pre-sensitization, week 0. The label giving this sample's treatment or condition can be read as: therapeutic diphenylcyclopropenone sensitization with weekly scalp DPC. The sample consisted of whole blood, taken in connection with sensitization to the hapten diphenylcyclopropenone (DPC). Receptor source: a man aged 18 to 29 with alopecia areata. Some clones in this sample may be carry-over from other donors' samples.

The V and J genes are TRBV12-3 or TRBV12-4 and TRBJ2-5; D possibly uses TRBD1 or TRBD2 (7 bases each). The CDR3 covers 14 residues. Trimming shortened V by 6 bases and J by 5 bases, and 16 bases separated the two germline ends. CDR3: CASRRDSGEETQYF. CDR3 sequence (DNA): TGTGCCAGCAGGAGGGACAGCGGGGAGGAGACCCAGTACTTC.

This clonotype was picked up a small number of times. V and J are TRBV6-4 and TRBJ2-2, with a tentative D call TRBD2 (6 bases). The germline V gene has CDR1 MRHNA and CDR2 SNTAGT. Trimming removed 2 bases at V and 5 bases at J, with 6 bases between. This CDR3 has 13 amino acids. The CDR3, as DNA: TGTGCCAGCAGTGACCGGGGGACCGGGGAGCTGTTTTTT. It codes for CASSDRGTGELFF.

This clonotype showed up many times. The chain combines TRBV12-3 or TRBV12-4 with TRBJ1-1, with 8 bases matching TRBD1. With V trimmed by 5 bases and J by 8 bases, 4 bases remained unmatched. The CDR3 contains 12 residues. The CDR3 sequence is CASSLWTGEAFF. The CDR3 nucleotides read TGTGCCAGCAGTCTTTGGACAGGGGAAGCTTTCTTT.

The rearrangement links TRBV7-8 to TRBJ2-5; possibly TRBD2 for D (6 bases). Germline values: CDR1 SGHVS, CDR2 FQNEAQ. The CDR3 runs to 15 residues. V was cut by 1 base and J by 5 bases, with 14 bases left in between. CDR3 amino acids: CASSLEGGSGETQYF. The DNA for the CDR3 is TGTGCCAGCAGCTTAGAGGGTGGGAGCGGGGAGACCCAGTACTTC.

There are a few counts of this clonotype. The chain uses TRBV5-6 and TRBJ2-7; maybe TRBD1 (6 bases). Germline V gene data show CDR1 as SGHDT and CDR2 as YYEEEE. The CDR3 length is 16 residues. Trimming removed 6 bases from V and 2 bases from J, with 21 bases in between. CDR3 nucleotides: TGTGCCAGCACCTCCGTGGGCAGGGGTGATACCTACGAGCAGTACTTC. Translated: CASTSVGRGDTYEQYF.

The chain has TRBV4-2 and TRBJ2-1; D gene uncertain. Trimming pared 2 bases from V and 7 bases from J, leaving 12 bases between. CDR1 LGHNA and CDR2 YNFKEQ come from the germline V gene. The CDR3 is 14 residues long. CDR3 region: CASSQRRRGNEQFF. The CDR3, as DNA: TGTGCCAGCAGCCAAAGACGGCGTGGGAATGAGCAGTTCTTC.

This clonotype appeared a few times. This chain joins TRBV6-2 or TRBV6-3 and TRBJ1-2; unclear D gene. Germline V gene data show CDR1 as MNHEY and CDR2 as SVGEGT. This CDR3 is 17 amino acids long. V lost 2 bases, J lost 1 base, and 17 bases lay in between. CDR3 sequence (DNA): TGTGCCAGCAGTTACCGAATCTCCCAGGATGGTAACTATGGCTACACCTTC. It yields the protein CASSYRISQDGNYGYTF.

This chain links TRBV12-3 or TRBV12-4 with TRBJ2-5; no clear D gene. This CDR3 is built from 11 residues. Trimming left V 5 bases short and J 5 bases short, with 6 bases between. CDR3 protein: CASSRSETQYF. The CDR3 region has the DNA TGTGCCAGCAGTCGGAGTGAGACCCAGTACTTC.

This clonotype was seen ten or more times. The genes are TRBV20-1 and TRBJ2-3, with 13 bases fitting TRBD2. The CDR3 extends over 15 amino acids. J was trimmed by 3 bases and V by 6 bases; bases with no gene match: 6. Germline lookup yields CDR1 DFQATT and CDR2 SNEGSKA (reference sequence). The CDR3 nucleotides are TGCAGTGCGGACGTACTAGCGGGGGGGACAGATACGCAGTATTTT. Residues: CSADVLAGGTDTQYF.

This clonotype was picked up many times. The genes are TRBV28 and TRBJ1-2, with D unresolved. The CDR3 consists of 16 residues. V lost 3 bases and J 3 bases, leaving 17 bases between the germline ends. Per germline, CDR1 MDHEN and CDR2 SYDVKM. The CDR3 spells CASSLAPGKGYYGYTF. The CDR3 DNA reads TGTGCCAGCAGTTTGGCCCCGGGGAAGGGATACTATGGCTACACCTTC.

This clonotype showed up just a few times. V is TRBV6-2 or TRBV6-3 and J is TRBJ2-6; no definite D call. The germline V gene encodes CDR1 MNHEY and CDR2 SVGEGT. V lost 7 bases, J lost 4 bases, and 8 bases lay in between. The CDR3 runs 13 residues. The CDR3: CASTKSGANVLTF. Written as DNA, the CDR3 is TGTGCCAGCACCAAATCCGGGGCCAACGTCCTGACTTTC.

V and J are TRBV6-2 or TRBV6-3 and TRBJ2-2; 10 bases line up with TRBD1. Trimming removed 4 bases from V and 6 bases from J; junction bases left unmatched: 2. The germline V gene encodes CDR1 MNHEY and CDR2 SVGEGT. The CDR3 is made up of 14 amino acids. CDR3 region: CASSSGQGSGELFF. In DNA form, the CDR3 reads TGTGCCAGCAGTTCGGGACAGGGGTCCGGGGAGCTGTTTTTT.

This clonotype was counted between two and nine times. The CDR3 loop is CASTMGGYNSPLHF. Here the CDR3 DNA reads TGTGCCAGCACTATGGGGGGGTATAATTCACCCCTCCACTTT. The V and J genes are TRBV5-6 and TRBJ1-6; D possibly corresponds to TRBD1 (5 bases). With 6 bases removed from V and 4 bases from J, the gap between germline ends came to 11 bases. Germline CDR1 SGHDT, CDR2 YYEEEE. This CDR3 is built from 14 residues.

This clonotype was observed a handful of times. This rearrangement joins TRBV20-1 to TRBJ2-7; D gene ambiguous. The CDR3 contains 10 residues. Germline lookup yields CDR1 DFQATT and CDR2 SNEGSKA (reference sequence). The V and J ends lost 5 bases and 3 bases respectively, with 5 bases between them. The DNA of the CDR3 is TGCAGTGCTCCCTACTACGAGCAGTACGTC. Its protein is CSAPYYEQYV.

The chain employs TRBV7-9 and TRBJ1-2; perhaps TRBD1 as D (5 bases). The CDR3 sequence is 14 residues long. V lost 5 bases and J lost 0, with 10 bases in between. CDR1 and CDR2 (germline): SEHNR, FQNEAQ (reference sequence). CDR3 DNA: TGTGCCAGCAGCGAACAGGTTGCTAACTATGGCTACACCTTC. This codes for CASSEQVANYGYTF.

This clonotype has ten or more counts. The V and J genes are TRBV5-6 and TRBJ1-2; the D gene is possibly TRBD1 (6 bases). The CDR3 length is 13 residues. In germline, CDR1 is SGHDT, CDR2 YYEEEE. The V end was cut by 4 bases, the J end by 5 bases, with 12 bases between. CDR3 in DNA: TGTGCCAGCAGCGAGTGGACAGCTTATGGCTACACCTTC. It translates to CASSEWTAYGYTF.

V gene TRBV20-1 combines with J gene TRBJ2-7, with TRBD2 matching 8 bases. The germline V gene has CDR1 DFQATT and CDR2 SNEGSKA (reference sequence). This CDR3 is 14 amino acids long. V lost 2 bases and J lost 0; bases outside the gene matches: 3. In nucleotides, the CDR3 is TGCAGTGCTAGAAAGGCGGGGGGCTCCTACGAGCAGTACTTC. Protein product: CSARKAGGSYEQYF.

The gene calls are TRBV14 and TRBJ2-7, with D hard to call. There are 13 residues in the CDR3. The germline CDR1 and CDR2 sequences are SGHDN and FVKESK. Between the trimmed V and J ends, which lost 3 bases and 3 bases, there was a span of 9 bases. The CDR3 bases are TGTGCCAGCAGCCACGGCCCCCTCTACGAGCAGTACGTC. Its protein is CASSHGPLYEQYV.

V usage is TRBV18 and J usage is TRBJ1-5; D is unresolved. CDR3 length: 15 residues. The germline gives CDR1 KGHSH, CDR2 LQKENI. The V gene lost 4 bases and the J gene lost 4 bases, with 14 bases spanning the gap. The CDR3 region is CASSRSGGDNQPQHF. The CDR3, as DNA: TGTGCCAGCTCACGATCAGGTGGGGATAATCAGCCCCAGCATTTT.

This clonotype was seen a handful of times. The chain carries TRBV7-2 and TRBJ1-6, with D possibly TRBD1 on 6 matching bases. Germline V CDR1 and CDR2: SGHTA, FQGNSA. The CDR3 length is 17 residues. Trimming stripped 5 bases from V and 0 bases from J, with 14 bases between. The DNA of the CDR3 is TGTGCCAGCAGCGTAGGACAGCAGCGCTCCTATAATTCACCCCTCCACTTT. Its protein is CASSVGQQRSYNSPLHF.

Only a few counts were recorded for this clonotype. V is TRBV20-1 and J is TRBJ1-4, with D unclear. Germline assignment: CDR1 DFQATT and CDR2 SNEGSKA (reference sequence). Trimming stripped 1 base from V and 0 bases from J, with 15 bases between. The CDR3 extends over 17 amino acids. The CDR3 here is CSARVPDGSPTNEKLFF. Written as DNA, the CDR3 is TGCAGTGCTAGAGTCCCAGACGGATCTCCAACTAATGAAAAACTGTTTTTT.

The chain has TRBV20-1 and TRBJ1-5; D is unresolved. The CDR3 spans 14 residues. Per germline, CDR1 DFQATT and CDR2 SNEGSKA (reference sequence). Trimming took off 0 bases at V and 0 bases at J, with 6 bases between the two ends. The CDR3 reads CSARDPYSNQPQHF. For the CDR3, the DNA is TGCAGTGCTAGAGATCCTTATAGCAATCAGCCCCAGCATTTT.

This clonotype appeared many times. This chain connects TRBV6-5 to TRBJ1-2, with TRBD1 matching over 8 bases. CDR1 is MNHEY and CDR2 is SVGAGI in the germline V gene. The CDR3 is made up of 15 amino acids. V lost 0 bases, J lost 5 bases, and 5 bases stayed unmatched. The CDR3 spells CASSYSMDREYGYTF. The CDR3 nucleotides are TGTGCCAGCAGTTACTCTATGGACAGGGAATATGGCTACACCTTC.

This clonotype was recorded at least ten times. The gene calls are TRBV7-2 and TRBJ1-5; possible D gene TRBD1, 5 bases. This CDR3 is built from 14 residues. The V gene's germline CDR1 is SGHTA and CDR2 FQGNSA. The CDR3, as DNA: TGTGCAAGCCAGGACATAGGAAGCAATCAGCCCCAGCATTTT. Translating it yields CASQDIGSNQPQHF.

The chain recombines TRBV5-1 with TRBJ2-4, with TRBD2 as a possible D gene (5 bases). CDR3 length: 15 amino acids. Germline V lookup: CDR1 SGHRS, CDR2 YFSETQ. The V end lost 5 bases, the J end lost 0 bases, and 12 bases lay between the germline ends. CDR3 in amino acids: CASRAAGLAKNIQYF. The CDR3 DNA reads TGCGCCAGCAGAGCGGCCGGGCTAGCCAAAAACATTCAGTACTTC.

This clonotype was detected a few times. The V and J genes are TRBV29-1 and TRBJ2-7; D is unclear. This CDR3 comprises 12 residues. Trimming took 7 bases from V and 5 from J, leaving 15 bases between them. Germline values: CDR1 SQVTM, CDR2 ANQGSEA. CDR3 amino acids: CSAVILTHEQYF. The DNA for the CDR3 is TGCAGCGCTGTGATCCTCACCCACGAGCAGTACTTC.

This clonotype was detected many times. The gene calls are TRBV7-9 and TRBJ1-2; 9 bases align to TRBD1. The CDR3 consists of 14 residues. The V and J ends lost 6 bases and 2 bases, in that order; junction bases with no gene match: 4. Germline CDR1 SEHNR, CDR2 FQNEAQ (reference sequence). This CDR3 reads CASSSGQGNYGYTF. The DNA for the CDR3 is TGTGCCAGCAGTTCCGGACAGGGGAACTATGGCTACACCTTC.